This TCR beta chain emerged from a study of T cell responses to AZD1222 COVID-19 vaccine. Trimming left V 2 bases short and J 7 bases short, with 9 bases between. CDR1 and CDR2 (germline): SGHRS, YFSETQ. The CDR3 covers 12 residues. Assay used: immunoSEQ multiplex PCR; TCRdb lists only in-frame clones, some missing. The sample holds tens of thousands of clones, over 75% seen once. The source of this sequence is an adult who received the AZD1222 COVID-19 vaccine. The source was peripheral blood, collected 28 days after the second AZD1222 dose. V gene TRBV5-1 combines with J gene TRBJ1-2, with D uncertain. CDR3 amino acids: CASSLSEAGYTF. CDR3 coding DNA: TGCGCCAGCAGCTTATCAGAGGCTGGCTACACCTTC.